The 24 T cell receptor beta chains given below trace back to one sample, sequenced in a study of tumor and adjacent non-tumor tissue in lung cancer. A modified ARM-PCR protocol with three rounds of nested PCR amplified TCRbeta. One entry per CDR3 protein results from TCRdb running MiXCR on the multiplex PCR reads. The table lists around 39,000 distinct CDR3 sequences, 60% of them singletons. RNA was extracted from bulk tissue without any cell sorting. This non-tumor lung sample came from over 3 cm beyond the tumor edge. The sample consisted of distant non-tumor lung tissue. The receptor set was obtained from a man between 50 and 59 years old with non-small cell lung cancer.

Comment on this clonotype: One end of the junction is discordant with germline, which a read error may explain. V usage is TRBV5-5 and J usage is TRBJ1-5; a weak D match, TRBD1 (6 bases). The germline V gene has CDR1 SGHKS and CDR2 YYEKEE (reference sequence). CDR3 length equals 17 residues. The CDR3 region has the DNA TGTGCTAGCAGCTTGGCCGGGACATGGGGATTCAATCAGCCCCAGCATTTT. This encodes CASSLAGTWGFNQPQHF.

The table lists this clonotype with many counts. This chain uses TRBV12-5 with TRBJ1-1; 7 bases agree with TRBD1. Germline V gene sequence: CDR1 LGHNT, CDR2 FRNRAP. The junction had 8 bases not matched to a gene; V was cut back by 7 bases and J by 3 bases. The CDR3 has 14 residues. The CDR3 region has the DNA TGTGCTAGTGTCCTAGGGGGCTCAGACACTGAAGCTTTCTTT. Residues: CASVLGGSDTEAFF. The complete variable domain, with remaining parts taken from reference TRBV12-5 and TRBJ1-1, reads DARVTQTPRHKVTEMGQEVTMRCQPILGHNTVFWYRQTMMQGLELLAYFRNRAPLDDSGMPKDRFSAEMPDATLATLKIQPSEPRDSAVYFCASVLGGSDTEAFFGQGTRLTVV.

This clonotype was seen just once. In this CDR3 the conserved last residue, phenylalanine or tryptophan, is missing, so a read error is likely. This chain links TRBV29-1 with TRBJ2-5; the D gene could be TRBD1 or TRBD2 (5 bases each). This CDR3 comprises 10 residues. Germline CDR1 SQVTM, CDR2 ANQGSEA. CDR3 sequence (DNA): TGCAGGGTTGGGACCGAGACCCAGTACTCC. Translated: CRVGTETQYS.

About this clonotype: An end of the junction does not agree with germline; a read error may underlie this. CDR3 amino acids: CASSEAGTNIGELSF. The CDR3, as DNA: TGCGCCAGCAGTGAAGCCGGAACGAACATCGGGGAGCTGTCTTTT. The rearrangement links TRBV10-1 to TRBJ2-2; weak D call: TRBD2 (5 bases). In germline, CDR1 is WNHNN, CDR2 SYGVQD (reference sequence). This CDR3 spans 15 amino acids.

The chain is built from TRBV20-1 and TRBJ2-4; D gene unclear. This CDR3 is 14 amino acids long. CDR1 and CDR2 (germline): DFQATT, SNEGSKA (reference sequence). V lost 3 bases to trimming and J lost 0 bases, with 9 bases between them. CDR3 sequence: CSAREQLAKNIQYF. CDR3 coding DNA: TGCAGTGCTAGGGAACAGCTAGCCAAAAACATTCAGTACTTC.

This clonotype was detected only a few times. This may stem from a read error, because a much larger clone lies one nucleotide away. The chain joins TRBV12-3 or TRBV12-4 to TRBJ1-5, with a tentative D call TRBD1 (6 bases). Trimming took 6 bases from V and 6 from J, leaving 15 bases between them. The CDR3 runs to 14 residues. As DNA, the CDR3 is TGTGCCAGCAGGCGGGGGGCGCCGGGTCAGCCCCAGCATTTT. It translates to CASRRGAPGQPQHF.

This clonotype showed up just a few times. Since a much larger clone is just one base distant, this may be a read error. The CDR3 loop is CATSGRNEQFF. The CDR3 bases are TGTGCCACCAGTGGGCGCAATGAGCAGTTCTTC. The chain links TRBV6-1 to TRBJ2-1; D uncertain. This CDR3 is 11 amino acids long. Germline values: CDR1 MNHNS, CDR2 SASEGT.

This chain links TRBV20-1 with TRBJ2-1, with 9 bases that match TRBD2. Trimming took 5 bases from V and 8 from J; bases not matched to a gene: 10. CDR1 is DFQATT and CDR2 is SNEGSKA in the germline V gene (reference sequence). This CDR3 has 14 residues. The CDR3 DNA follows: TGCAGTGCTCTGACTAGCGGCGGATATCATGAGCAGTTCTTC. It is translated as CSALTSGGYHEQFF.

This clonotype was counted ten times or more. The rearrangement uses TRBV12-3 or TRBV12-4 and TRBJ2-3; TRBD2 is a possible D gene (6 bases). Deletions cut 6 bases from V and 0 bases from J, with 13 bases between. There are 15 residues in the CDR3. The CDR3 sequence: CASSRSGLSTDTQYF. DNA of the CDR3: TGTGCCAGCAGCCGAAGCGGGCTTAGCACAGATACGCAGTATTTT.

In this sample, this clonotype turned up many times. V and J are TRBV12-3 or TRBV12-4 and TRBJ2-7; perhaps TRBD1 as D (5 bases). Trimming removed 2 bases from V and 3 bases from J, with 11 bases in between. The CDR3 loop spans 14 amino acids. CDR3 amino acids: CASSLQGGHYEQYF. The CDR3 region has the DNA TGTGCCAGCAGTTTACAGGGTGGGCACTACGAGCAGTACTTC.

The chain recombines TRBV11-2 with TRBJ2-2; D might be TRBD2 (7 bases). Germline loops: CDR1 SGHAT, CDR2 FQNNGV. Trimming pared 5 bases from V and 6 bases from J, leaving 22 bases between. This CDR3 region has 17 residues. CDR3 nucleotides: TGTGCCAGCAGCATAGGGGGACATGGGGGAGGGGCCGGGGAGCTGTTTTTT. Residues: CASSIGGHGGGAGELFF.

This clonotype was counted ten times or more. This chain uses TRBV19 with TRBJ2-2; no firm D call. V lost 5 bases to trimming and J lost 5 bases, with 12 bases between them. The CDR3 has 14 amino acids. The germline CDR1 and CDR2 sequences are LNHDA and SQIVND (reference sequence). CDR3 amino acids: CASSAQPKTGELFF. For the CDR3, the DNA is TGTGCCAGTAGTGCACAGCCCAAAACCGGGGAGCTGTTTTTT.

This clonotype occurred a few times. This may stem from a read error, because a much larger clone lies one nucleotide away. This chain links TRBV14 with TRBJ2-5; either TRBD1 or TRBD2 may supply D (5 bases each). The CDR3 consists of 16 residues. V gave up 1 base and J gave up 1 base, with 13 bases separating them. In germline, CDR1 is SGHDN, CDR2 FVKESK. The CDR3 DNA sequence: TGTGCCAGCAGCCAAGCCTTAGTGGGACCCCAAGAGACCCAGTACTTC. Its translation: CASSQALVGPQETQYF.

This clonotype appeared many times. V usage is TRBV4-1 and J usage is TRBJ1-2; D remains unclear. Germline V lookup: CDR1 MGHRA, CDR2 YSYEKL. V lost 5 bases and J lost 1, with 8 bases in between. The CDR3 runs 13 residues. CDR3 DNA: TGCGCCAGCAGCTCCCGAAATAACTATGGCTACACCTTC. Encoded protein: CASSSRNNYGYTF.

This clonotype was seen only once. This CDR3 is missing its conserved last phenylalanine or tryptophan, likely due to a read error. It is unclear where the CDR3 begins or ends on the DNA, so no DNA is shown, and the CDR3 is as TCRdb lists it. The CDR3 sequence: CASRRDRQNTGEPFS. The chain links TRBV11-2 to TRBJ2-2; the D call in the table, TRBD1, was not verified against the DNA. With termini counted, the CDR3 has 15 amino acids. Germline assignment: CDR1 SGHAT and CDR2 FQNNGV.

Note on this clonotype: This is likely a read error, given that the CDR3 carries no conserved phenylalanine or tryptophan at its end. The chain couples TRBV6-5 to TRBJ2-7; perhaps TRBD2 as D (6 bases). This CDR3 spans 17 amino acids. Germline V gives CDR1 MNHEY, CDR2 SVGAGI. The CDR3 protein is CTSSYSVGGSASYEQYL. CDR3 DNA: TGTACCAGCAGTTACTCAGTTGGGGGGAGTGCCTCCTACGAGCAGTACCTC.

On this clonotype: At one end, the junction sequence differs from germline, possibly due to a read error. This CDR3 reads CASSRDVTTTDTQYF. For the CDR3, the DNA is TGTGCCAGCAGCCGGGACGTGACTACCACAGATACCCAGTATTTT. The chain joins TRBV6-5 to TRBJ2-3; D may correspond to TRBD1 or TRBD2 (5 bases each). The CDR3 is 15 residues long. CDR1 MNHEY and CDR2 SVGAGI come from the germline V gene.

V is TRBV28 and J is TRBJ1-2, with D unclear. V was pared by 1 base and J by 0 bases, with 15 bases between. This CDR3 region has 17 residues. Per germline, CDR1 MDHEN and CDR2 SYDVKM. CDR3 residues: CASSLFAPRTSNYGYTF. In DNA, the CDR3 is TGTGCCAGCAGTTTATTTGCCCCCAGGACCTCTAACTATGGCTACACCTTC.

This clonotype was detected ten times or more. The chain recombines TRBV6-1 with TRBJ2-7; D is unclear. CDR1 MNHNS and CDR2 SASEGT come from the germline V gene. The CDR3 length is 13 residues. Trimming removed 3 bases from V and 6 bases from J, with 12 bases in between. The CDR3 bases are TGTGCCAGCAGTGACACCCGATTAAGCGAGCAGTACTTC. Protein sequence: CASSDTRLSEQYF.

This clonotype has just a few counts. This rearrangement joins TRBV11-2 to TRBJ2-2; D may match TRBD1 or TRBD2 (6 bases each). This CDR3 region has 15 residues. The V end was cut by 10 bases, the J end by 6 bases, with 21 bases between. Germline V gene lookup returns CDR1 SGHAT and CDR2 FQNNGV. The CDR3 DNA sequence: TGTGCCATTAGCTCACTTCGGGGGCCGCCCGGGGAGCTGTTTTTT. It translates to CAISSLRGPPGELFF. Drawing the rest from reference TRBV11-2 and TRBJ2-2, the complete variable domain is EAGVAQSPRYKIIEKRQSVAFWCNPISGHATLYWYQQILGQGPKLLIQFQNNGVVDDSQLPKDRFSAERLKGVDSTLKIQPAKLEDSAVYLCAISSLRGPPGELFFGEGSRLTVL.

This clonotype occurred once. The chain combines TRBV12-3 or TRBV12-4 with TRBJ2-7; TRBD1 might be the D (6 bases). Trimming shortened V by 9 bases and J by 3 bases, and 15 bases separated the two germline ends. The CDR3 has 13 amino acids. CDR3 nucleotides: TGTGCCAGGAGCAGGGGTCTCAACTACGAGCAGTACTTC. Amino acids: CARSRGLNYEQYF.

This clonotype came up a few times. A read error may account for a junction end that differs from germline. The rearrangement links TRBV5-4 to TRBJ2-6, with a weak D call TRBD2 (6 bases). The CDR3 covers 16 residues. Per germline, CDR1 SGHNT and CDR2 YYREEE (reference sequence). Here the CDR3 DNA reads TGTGCCAACAGCTTGGCCGGGGGATCTGGAGCCAACGTCCTGACTTTC. It yields the protein CANSLAGGSGANVLTF.

The chain has TRBV5-1 and TRBJ2-5; TRBD2 aligns across 8 bases. Germline CDR1 reads SGHRS; CDR2 reads YFSETQ. The CDR3 covers 14 residues. Trimming cost V 6 bases and J 2 bases; bases outside gene matches: 6. CDR3 sequence reads: CASKTSGGQETQYF. CDR3 coding DNA: TGCGCCAGCAAGACGAGCGGGGGTCAAGAGACCCAGTACTTC. The full variable domain, rest sourced from reference TRBV5-1 and TRBJ2-5, is KAGVTQTPRYLIKTRGQQVTLSCSPISGHRSVSWYQQTPGQGLQFLFEYFSETQRNKGNFPGRFSGRQFSNSRSEMNVSTLELGDSALYLCASKTSGGQETQYFGPGTRLLVL.

This clonotype was seen a few times. The CDR3 protein is CAWRGDRSSYEQYF. For the CDR3, the DNA is TGTGCCTGGAGGGGGGACAGGTCCTCCTACGAGCAGTACTTC. The rearrangement links TRBV30 to TRBJ2-7; 8 nucleotides line up with TRBD1. With V trimmed by 3 bases and J by 0 bases, 4 bases remained unmatched. Germline CDR1 is GTSNPN and CDR2 is SVGIG (reference sequence). The CDR3 is made up of 14 amino acids.